Included here is one TCR beta chain sequence, with context. Antigen unknown. The gene names here belong to mouse. The CDR3 end falls 1 residue outside the read, so it is completed with the germline J gene. The time point was: mouse harvest day 7 after allogeneic transplant. Mouse grafts combined 10^7 T-cell-depleted bone marrow cells with 10^6 splenic CD5+ T cells. The entry originates in a study of tissue T cells after allogeneic stem cell transplantation. Germline V gives CDR1 KGHTA, CDR2 FQNQQP. This CDR3 is 15 amino acids long. Data came from immunoSEQ multiplex PCR; TCRdb stores just in-frame clones and leaves some out. The table records several thousand clones, less than 55% of them present only once. Study-level results: Shared clones across patients were few; motif clustering revealed tissue-specific shared signatures. Anatomically similar tissues had similar TCR repertoires within each patient.

The origin of this receptor is a female BALB/c mouse given C57BL/6 T cells with graft-versus-host disease after an allogeneic hematopoietic cell transplant. The sample taken for sequencing was lymph node tissue. The rearrangement links TRBV23 to TRBJ2-1; TRBD2 is taken as the D call from the table, unchecked against the DNA. CDR3 protein: CSSSQSLDNYAEQFF. The covered CDR3 bases are TGCTCCAGCAGTCAATCTCTGGATAACTATGCTGAGCAGTTC. Full variable domain (rest looked up from reference TRBV23 and TRBJ2-1): DAAVTQKPRYLIKMKGQEAEMKCIPEKGHTAVFWYQQKQSKELKFLIYFQNQQPLDQIDMVKERFSAVCPSSSLCSLGIRTCEAEDSALYLCSSSQSLDNYAEQFFGPGTRLTVL.